Listed below are T cell receptor beta chains from one sample, sequenced in a study of shared clonotypes between healthy human individuals. Assay: immunoSEQ multiplex PCR; the TCRdb copy retains only in-frame clones and omits some. In the table there are 2 million to 2.5 million clones, just over 90% of which are singletons. The material sequenced was naive CD4+ T cells from PBMCs. The receptors stem from a man in his late teens or twenties in good health. Some clones in this sample may be carry-over from other donors' samples. The CDR3 runs from the conserved cysteine through the conserved F or W.

V	J	CDR3
TRBV10-1	TRBJ2-2	CASSDRTGELFF
TRBV15	TRBJ2-2	CATSRESPTLRTGELFF
TRBV28	TRBJ1-4	CATRGDEGAANEKLFF
TRBV6-6	TRBJ2-3	CASSTGTGPVIAQYF
TRBV29-1	TRBJ2-2	CSVVQGARAGELFF
TRBV18	TRBJ2-1	CASSLIRDSPAQFF
TRBV18	TRBJ2-3	CASSVGLVSDTQYF
TRBV6-5	TRBJ1-2	CASRDRERSGYTF
TRBV6-5	TRBJ2-7	CATGRQGIYEQYF
TRBV11-2	TRBJ1-1	CASSRTWEYPEAFF
TRBV2	TRBJ2-7	CVSGTDEQYF
TRBV7-2	TRBJ2-1	CASSLVGPQFF
TRBV7-8	TRBJ2-2	CASSLVQGQVTGELFF
TRBV9	TRBJ1-1	CASSPPAGTGGLNTEAFF
TRBV4-3	TRBJ2-3	CASSQEALAGVVTDTQYF
TRBV19	TRBJ2-4	CASSINEDNIQYF
TRBV15	TRBJ1-1	CATSRDRVGQRGTEAFF
TRBV5-4	TRBJ1-1	CASSSTGFRTEAFF
TRBV28	TRBJ2-1	CASIPGGSYNEQFF
TRBV28	TRBJ2-7	CASTSPGTSSYEQYF
TRBV29-1	TRBJ1-4	CSVAGKSGNQPNEKLFF
TRBV30	TRBJ2-7	CAWSSASPEQYF
TRBV14	TRBJ2-7	CASSLTYEQYF
TRBV27	TRBJ1-1	CASSLEDPNTEAFF
TRBV5-8	TRBJ2-7	CASSLTGYEQYF
TRBV9	TRBJ1-4	CASSVGGQGQEKLFF
TRBV18	TRBJ1-5	CASSPGGAAESQHF
TRBV5-1	TRBJ2-3	CASSLAGGSSRTDTQYF
TRBV7-2	TRBJ1-2	CASSSLGRLSGGYTF
TRBV6-5	TRBJ2-3	CASSSDSSTDTQYF
TRBV7-2	TRBJ1-5	CASSLGSGNQPQHF
TRBV20-1	TRBJ1-4	CSARAPQKLFF
TRBV10-3	TRBJ2-1	CAISNNEQFFALFF
TRBV6-1	TRBJ1-2	CASSDFPRDRAIYGYTF
TRBV4-1	TRBJ2-6	CASSPRGGSGANVLTF
TRBV4-2	TRBJ2-1	CASSQVGLAGGSGNEQFF
TRBV5-4	TRBJ2-3	CASSLVNRGRWDTQYF
TRBV11-2	TRBJ1-6	CASSYSGTGPPLHF
TRBV18	TRBJ1-5	CASSSGGTQQPQHF
TRBV28	TRBJ2-1	CASSHARGQFF
TRBV6-5	TRBJ2-2	CASRRGRSTGELFF
TRBV10-3	TRBJ2-6	CAITTPSSGANVLTF
TRBV2	TRBJ2-3	CASSDRVTDTQYF